The clone carrying this TCR beta chain is a singleton in its sample. The CDR3 is 13 amino acids. The germline CDR1 and CDR2 sequences are MNHEY and SMNVEV (reference sequence). Trimming pared 9 bases from V and 4 bases from J, leaving 14 bases between. The data belong to a study of radiotherapy plus CTLA-4 blockade in lung cancer. The table came from immunoSEQ multiplex PCR; TCRdb's copy has only in-frame clones and leaves some out. The table has roughly 40,000 clones, 75% to 85% seen once; the top ten hold about a quarter. The clonotype comes from a human donor with non-small cell lung cancer that progressed on radiotherapy plus ipilimumab. Sequencing was performed on peripheral blood, taken from a patient treated with radiotherapy plus ipilimumab. This chain links TRBV27 with TRBJ2-3; tentatively, D is TRBD2 (6 bases). The CDR3 nucleotides read TGTGCCAGTTTGGGGGGTATGGCAGATACGCAGTATTTT. Translating gives CASLGGMADTQYF.